This paragraph covers one T cell receptor (beta chain) sequence. The antigen it binds to is not known. It has no much larger one-base neighbor in the sample; base qualities were not kept. After removal of 7 bases from V and 5 bases from J, the junction retains 10 bases not matched to a gene. CDR1 LGHNT and CDR2 FRNRAP were looked up in the germline V gene. Its CDR3 holds 16 amino acids, cysteine through phenylalanine. Only the CDR3 region is kept as DNA, spanning 48 bases read in frame from base 1. This record belongs to a study of T cell repertoires in cytomegalovirus infection (dated by TCRdb to the late 2010s). General notes on the study: Donor HLA type was relevant to the analysis, because carriage of CMV infection together with the matching HLA type was indicated by public TCR beta signatures.

Sequencer: Illumina HiSeq 1500. TCRdb's own reprocessing of the public reads used fastp at Q25 and MiXCR and kept productive beta chains. One record per CDR3 amino acid sequence lists the most common genes and DNA. The sample yields approximately 500,000 distinct CDR3 sequences; about 17% were counted once. 20% to 30% of the sample is in the top ten clones. On the study overall, not on this receptor specifically: Carriers of CMV infection plus the relevant HLA type were discriminated by the cumulative frequency of public TCR beta family members in the study cohort and in an independent roughly 400-donor cohort. The ex vivo response was dominated by HLA-C-restricted CMV-specific TCR beta clonotypes, which also provided the single most frequent clonotype in two of eight donors.

Sequencing input: CD8+ T cells from PBMCs. This TCR came from a human donor in good health (CMV status not recorded). Some clones in this sample may be carry-over from other donors' samples. Recombination linked TRBV12-5 to TRBJ2-3; a stretch of 12 junction bases matches TRBD1. The base sequence is TGTGCTAGTGATTGCCCGGGACAGGGGGCCGAAGATACGCAGTATTTT. The encoded protein is CASDCPGQGAEDTQYF.